This is a list of T cell receptor beta chains from one sample in a study of long-term antiretroviral therapy in people with HIV. Clones were sequenced by immunoSEQ multiplex PCR, and TCRdb holds only the in-frame ones, with some missing. The profile shows 24,000 or so clones, 80% to 90% of them singletons. Sample: unsorted PBMCs, taken 3 years after starting antiretroviral therapy. All receptors come from a man in his late teens or twenties with HIV. CDR3s include the opening cysteine and the closing phenylalanine or tryptophan. A D gene is named only where the DNA matches it firmly. Rows give clone size only sometimes, using once, few, many, or a class for an expanded clone.

TRBJ2-2	TRBV6-1	NA	NA	CATPRGTGELFF	TGTGCCACACCCCGGGGGACCGGGGAGCTGTTTTTT
TRBJ2-1	TRBV7-9	NA	NA	CASSPLNNEQFF	TGTGCCAGCAGCCCCCTGAACAATGAGCAGTTCTTC
TRBJ1-1	TRBV28	NA	few	CASSLTPNTEAFF	TGTGCCAGCAGTTTAACTCCGAACACTGAAGCTTTCTTT
TRBJ1-5	TRBV2	TRBD1	few	CASRAGTGPAGGNQPQHF	TGTGCCAGCAGAGCCGGGACAGGGCCCGCCGGGGGCAATCAGCCCCAGCATTTT
TRBJ2-3	TRBV5-1	TRBD1	NA	CASSPGWTGDQDTQYF	TGCGCCAGCAGCCCCGGGTGGACAGGGGATCAAGATACGCAGTATTTT
TRBJ2-7	TRBV18	NA	once	CASSGIQEQYF	TGTGCCAGCTCGGGGATCCAAGAGCAGTACTTC
TRBJ2-2	TRBV9	NA	NA	CASSVRVDTGELFF	TGTGCCAGCAGCGTACGGGTAGACACCGGGGAGCTGTTTTTT
TRBJ1-2	TRBV29-1	NA	NA	CSAGGTHWGYTF	TGCAGCGCCGGCGGGACACATTGGGGCTACACCTTC
TRBJ1-6	TRBV9	TRBD1	NA	CASSVGDRNSPLHF	TGTGCCAGCAGCGTAGGGGACAGGAATTCACCCCTCCACTTT
TRBJ1-1	TRBV7-6	TRBD1	once	CASSSTGVHTEAFF	TGTGCCAGCAGCTCGACAGGGGTCCACACTGAAGCTTTCTTT
TRBJ2-1	TRBV30	NA	NA	CAATAYNEQFF	TGTGCCGCTACAGCCTACAATGAGCAGTTCTTC
TRBJ1-2	TRBV7-6	NA	NA	CASSQRAVNYGYTF	TGTGCCAGCAGCCAGCGGGCAGTTAACTATGGCTACACCTTC
TRBJ2-1	TRBV6-5	NA	NA	CASSQGIGPGQFF	TGTGCCAGCAGCCAAGGTATCGGACCGGGGCAGTTCTTC
TRBJ2-4	TRBV29-1	NA	NA	CSVERNLAKNIQYF	TGCAGCGTTGAAAGGAATCTAGCCAAAAACATTCAGTACTTC
TRBJ2-1	TRBV9	NA	few	CASSVGRVNEQFF	TGTGCCAGCAGCGTAGGTCGGGTGAATGAGCAGTTCTTC
TRBJ2-4	TRBV27	NA	NA	CASQSRNIQYF	TGTGCCAGCCAAAGCAGAAACATTCAGTACTTC
TRBJ1-2	TRBV19	NA	NA	CASSRLPGQSNYGYTF	TGTGCCAGTAGTAGATTACCAGGGCAGTCCAACTATGGCTACACCTTC
TRBJ2-3	TRBV6-1	NA	NA	CASSEGKGQQYF	TGTGCCAGCAGTGAAGGGAAGGGCCAGCAGTATTTT
TRBJ2-1	TRBV27	NA	NA	CASSLLSGAGNEQFF	TGTGCCAGCAGTTTATTATCCGGAGCGGGCAATGAGCAGTTCTTC
TRBJ2-7	TRBV2	NA	NA	CASDIGAQQYF	TGTGCCAGCGATATCGGTGCCCAGCAGTACTTC